The 11 T cell receptor beta chains in this list originate from one sample, sequenced in a study of cytomegalovirus exposure and HLA in healthy donors. This PCR relied on a set of 60 Vbeta primers and 13 Jbeta primers. Libraries were prepared by immunoSEQ multiplex PCR; TCRdb keeps only in-frame clonotypes and omits some of them. The table includes 200,000 to 250,000 clones, roughly 68% detected once. Sequences were obtained from PBMCs. These receptors originate from a middle-aged man in good health and CMV-seropositive.

V is TRBV6-5 and J is TRBJ1-2; D perhaps matches TRBD1 (6 bases). The CDR3 sequence is 14 residues long. Germline V gene sequence: CDR1 MNHEY, CDR2 SVGAGI. The V end lost 10 bases, the J end lost 7 bases, and 22 bases lay between the germline ends. In DNA, the CDR3 is TGTGCCACTTTGGGCACCGGGGGGCAGGTTGGCTACACCTTC. Amino acid sequence: CATLGTGGQVGYTF.

V usage is TRBV29-1 and J usage is TRBJ2-7; 11 nucleotides match TRBD2. The germline CDR1 and CDR2 sequences are SQVTM and ANQGSEA. The ends lost 4 bases at V and 6 bases at J; junction bases unmatched: 8. The CDR3 consists of 14 residues. The CDR3 reads CSVVSASGGREQYF. In DNA, the CDR3 is TGCAGCGTTGTATCCGCTAGCGGGGGGCGCGAGCAGTACTTC.

This chain links TRBV10-3 with TRBJ1-2; 8 positions match TRBD1. This CDR3 region has 15 residues. The germline CDR1 and CDR2 sequences are ENHRY and SYGVKD. The V and J ends lost 2 bases and 4 bases, in that order; junction bases with no gene match: 6. The CDR3 protein is CAISEGQGAPYGYTF. The DNA for the CDR3 is TGTGCCATCAGTGAGGGACAGGGTGCCCCCTATGGCTACACCTTC.

As to this clone: The junction and the germline gene differ at one end; a read error may be behind it. The rearrangement joins TRBV5-1 to TRBJ1-1, with 9 bases fitting TRBD1. Germline V lookup: CDR1 SGHRS, CDR2 YFSETQ. The CDR3 has 14 residues. As DNA, the CDR3 is TGCGCCAGCAGCTGGACAGGGGTGAACACTGCAGCTTTCTTT. This sequence encodes CASSWTGVNTAAFF.

This clone showed up just a few times. The chain links TRBV19 to TRBJ1-4; maybe TRBD1 (5 bases). V lost 5 bases, J lost 7 bases, and 14 bases lay in between. CDR3 size: 14 residues. CDR1 is LNHDA and CDR2 is SQIVND in the germline V gene (reference sequence). The CDR3 DNA follows: TGTGCCAGTAGTCTCCAAACGGGGGTTGAAAAACTGTTTTTT. Amino acid sequence: CASSLQTGVEKLFF.

This clone was recorded a few times. This chain links TRBV5-4 with TRBJ2-1; 10 nucleotides align to TRBD2. CDR1 is SGHNT, CDR2 YYREEE, per germline (reference sequence). The CDR3 runs to 13 residues. J gave up 10 bases and V 9 bases, and 10 bases lay outside the gene matches. CDR3 DNA sequence: TGTGCCACGCAGCGGGGGGGCGAAGGGGAGCAGTTCTTC. Translating gives CATQRGGEGEQFF.

This clone has just a few counts. The rearrangement joins TRBV27 to TRBJ1-5, with D possibly being TRBD1 (5 bases). The V gene's germline CDR1 is MNHEY and CDR2 SMNVEV (reference sequence). The CDR3 runs 17 residues. V lost 4 bases and J 5 bases, leaving 21 bases between the germline ends. CDR3 region: CASSSIPGRAVHQPQHF. In nucleotides, the CDR3 is TGTGCCAGCAGTTCGATCCCCGGCAGGGCGGTCCATCAGCCCCAGCATTTT.

This clone was seen more than once but under ten times. The chain employs TRBV29-1 and TRBJ1-1; D remains ambiguous. The CDR3 sequence is 14 residues long. With 4 bases removed from V and 5 bases from J, the gap between germline ends came to 17 bases. Germline CDR1 and CDR2: SQVTM and ANQGSEA. In DNA, the CDR3 is TGCAGCGTTGTAGGAGGCAGGAGGGAGACTGAAGCTTTCTTT. Its translation: CSVVGGRRETEAFF.

The chain is built from TRBV4-3 and TRBJ1-4; 10 bases align to TRBD1. V was clipped by 2 bases and J by 8 bases; unmatched bases: 2. The CDR3 spans 14 residues. CDR1 is LGHNA, CDR2 YSLEER, per germline. The CDR3 nucleotides are TGCGCCAGCAGCCAAAGGGGACAGGGGGAAAAACTGTTTTTT. It specifies CASSQRGQGEKLFF.

The chain combines TRBV7-8 with TRBJ2-7; D might be TRBD2 (5 bases). The CDR3 is made up of 13 amino acids. Per the germline V gene, CDR1 is SGHVS and CDR2 is FQNEAQ. Deletions cut 1 base from V and 12 bases from J, with 16 bases between. For the CDR3, the DNA is TGTGCCAGCAGCTTAGTAACACGGGGAGACGTGTACTTC. Amino acids: CASSLVTRGDVYF.

The chain combines TRBV19 with TRBJ2-2; D perhaps matches TRBD1 (5 bases). This CDR3 spans 14 amino acids. V lost 3 bases, J lost 4 bases, and 9 bases lay in between. CDR1 is LNHDA, CDR2 SQIVND, per germline (reference sequence). CDR3 in DNA: TGTGCCAGTAGTATCGGACAATTCACCGGGGAGCTGTTTTTT. Translation gives CASSIGQFTGELFF.